A selection of T cell receptor beta chains follows, all from one sample in a study of blood T cell repertoires in COVID-19. Some clones are missing from TCRdb's copy, which holds only in-frame ones; the method was immunoSEQ multiplex PCR. The sample contains about 90,000 clones, about 80% of which appear only once. The sequenced sample was peripheral blood. The receptors originated from a man aged 65-85 years with acute or convalescent COVID-19. Each CDR3 is given with its conserved first and last residue. The order of the fields is V gene, clone size, J gene, D gene, CDR3 protein, CDR3 DNA. The D gene is left open where the match is weak. The size entry is marked missing in some rows and otherwise reads once, few, many or a size class.

V gene: TRBV3-1/TRBV3-2; clone size: -; J gene: TRBJ1-1; D gene: -; CDR3 protein: CASSPMDSIPEAFF; CDR3 DNA: TGTGCCAGCAGCCCTATGGACAGCATCCCTGAAGCTTTCTTT
V gene: TRBV27; clone size: -; J gene: TRBJ2-3; D gene: -; CDR3 protein: CASARGGDTQYF; CDR3 DNA: TGTGCCAGCGCCAGGGGCGGGGATACGCAGTATTTT
V gene: TRBV29-1; clone size: -; J gene: TRBJ1-2; D gene: -; CDR3 protein: CSVEGGYGYTF; CDR3 DNA: TGCAGCGTTGAAGGAGGCTATGGCTACACCTTC
V gene: TRBV3-1/TRBV3-2; clone size: -; J gene: TRBJ2-6; D gene: TRBD1; CDR3 protein: CASSQDEGTGVNSGANVLTF; CDR3 DNA: TGTGCCAGCAGCCAAGACGAGGGAACAGGGGTCAACTCTGGGGCCAACGTCCTGACTTTC
V gene: TRBV7-2; clone size: -; J gene: TRBJ2-5; D gene: TRBD1; CDR3 protein: CASSLGQEAGETQYF; CDR3 DNA: TGTGCCAGCAGCCTGGGACAGGAGGCAGGAGAGACCCAGTACTTC
V gene: TRBV2; clone size: once; J gene: TRBJ2-7; D gene: TRBD1; CDR3 protein: CASRRDRADEQYF; CDR3 DNA: TGTGCCAGCAGACGGGACAGGGCTGACGAGCAGTACTTC
V gene: TRBV27; clone size: -; J gene: TRBJ2-3; D gene: -; CDR3 protein: CASSLVGGAGRTDTQYF; CDR3 DNA: TGTGCCAGCAGTTTAGTCGGAGGGGCGGGCCGCACAGATACGCAGTATTTT
V gene: TRBV9; clone size: -; J gene: TRBJ2-1; D gene: -; CDR3 protein: CASSDAVEGETYNEQFF; CDR3 DNA: TGTGCCAGCAGCGACGCTGTAGAAGGGGAAACTTACAATGAGCAGTTCTTC
V gene: TRBV14; clone size: -; J gene: TRBJ2-6; D gene: TRBD1; CDR3 protein: CASSFTPGQGASGANVLTF; CDR3 DNA: TGTGCCAGCAGCTTCACCCCGGGACAGGGCGCCTCTGGGGCCAACGTCCTGACTTTC
V gene: TRBV4-1; clone size: -; J gene: TRBJ1-1; D gene: -; CDR3 protein: CATNEGWDTEAFF; CDR3 DNA: TGCGCCACCAACGAGGGATGGGACACTGAAGCTTTCTTT
V gene: TRBV29-1; clone size: -; J gene: TRBJ1-1; D gene: -; CDR3 protein: CSVRIQAGRFGNTEAFF; CDR3 DNA: TGCAGCGTTAGAATCCAGGCAGGGCGTTTTGGGAACACTGAAGCTTTCTTT
V gene: TRBV27; clone size: many; J gene: TRBJ2-1; D gene: TRBD2; CDR3 protein: CASTWGGVDNEQFF; CDR3 DNA: TGTGCCAGCACCTGGGGGGGAGTCGACAATGAGCAGTTCTTC
V gene: TRBV18; clone size: -; J gene: TRBJ1-1; D gene: -; CDR3 protein: CASSPGQQNTEAFF; CDR3 DNA: TGTGCCAGCTCACCTGGACAGCAGAACACTGAAGCTTTCTTT
V gene: TRBV10-3; clone size: -; J gene: TRBJ1-6; D gene: TRBD1; CDR3 protein: CAIRTGDSGSPLHF; CDR3 DNA: TGTGCCATTCGGACAGGGGATAGTGGTTCACCCCTCCACTTT
V gene: TRBV6-5; clone size: -; J gene: TRBJ2-1; D gene: -; CDR3 protein: CASKVVPGSNEQFF; CDR3 DNA: TGTGCCAGCAAGGTGGTCCCAGGGTCAAATGAGCAGTTCTTC
V gene: TRBV15; clone size: -; J gene: TRBJ2-3; D gene: -; CDR3 protein: CATSRDGGADTQYF; CDR3 DNA: TGTGCCACCAGCAGAGATGGAGGGGCAGATACGCAGTATTTT
V gene: TRBV7-8; clone size: -; J gene: TRBJ2-7; D gene: -; CDR3 protein: CASSLETGYEQYF; CDR3 DNA: TGTGCCAGCAGCCTCGAAACAGGGTACGAGCAGTACTTC
V gene: TRBV5-1; clone size: -; J gene: TRBJ1-3; D gene: TRBD1; CDR3 protein: CASSLDGTGFPSGNTIYF; CDR3 DNA: TGCGCCAGCAGCTTGGATGGGACAGGGTTCCCCTCTGGAAACACCATATATTTT
V gene: TRBV25-1; clone size: -; J gene: TRBJ1-1; D gene: TRBD1; CDR3 protein: CASRAPGQGIRNTEAFF; CDR3 DNA: TGTGCCAGCAGGGCACCGGGACAGGGTATTCGGAACACTGAAGCTTTCTTT
V gene: TRBV7-2; clone size: -; J gene: TRBJ2-5; D gene: -; CDR3 protein: CASSYPGTPETQYF; CDR3 DNA: TGTGCCAGCAGCTACCCCGGGACTCCAGAGACCCAGTACTTC
V gene: TRBV29-1; clone size: -; J gene: TRBJ1-1; D gene: -; CDR3 protein: CSLSLVSQAFF; CDR3 DNA: TGCAGCCTGAGTTTGGTTTCCCAAGCTTTCTTT
V gene: TRBV6-6; clone size: few; J gene: TRBJ2-7; D gene: -; CDR3 protein: CASTDGGAVSYEQYF; CDR3 DNA: TGTGCCAGCACCGACGGGGGTGCGGTGTCCTACGAGCAGTACTTC
V gene: TRBV7-9; clone size: few; J gene: TRBJ2-7; D gene: -; CDR3 protein: CASRPGGSQGEQYF; CDR3 DNA: TGTGCCAGCAGACCGGGGGGCTCCCAGGGCGAGCAGTACTTC
V gene: TRBV7-9; clone size: once; J gene: TRBJ2-5; D gene: -; CDR3 protein: CASSSPRDRSQETQYF; CDR3 DNA: TGTGCCAGCAGCTCGCCCCGAGACAGGTCCCAAGAGACCCAGTACTTC
V gene: TRBV6-6; clone size: -; J gene: TRBJ2-3; D gene: TRBD2; CDR3 protein: CASSPLWSGGPRDTQYF; CDR3 DNA: TGTGCCAGCAGTCCCCTCTGGAGCGGGGGGCCCCGGGATACGCAGTATTTT
V gene: TRBV19; clone size: -; J gene: TRBJ1-1; D gene: -; CDR3 protein: CASSIALTNTEAFF; CDR3 DNA: TGTGCCAGTAGTATCGCGCTAACGAACACTGAAGCTTTCTTT
V gene: TRBV28; clone size: -; J gene: TRBJ1-1; D gene: -; CDR3 protein: CASSFSRGTEAFF; CDR3 DNA: TGTGCCAGCAGTTTTAGCAGAGGCACTGAAGCTTTCTTT
V gene: TRBV6-5; clone size: -; J gene: TRBJ2-2; D gene: TRBD1; CDR3 protein: CASRNGQVDTGELFF; CDR3 DNA: TGTGCCAGCAGGAACGGACAGGTGGACACCGGGGAGCTGTTTTTT
V gene: TRBV28; clone size: few; J gene: TRBJ1-3; D gene: -; CDR3 protein: CATHRGGGNTIYF; CDR3 DNA: TGTGCCACCCATAGGGGGGGCGGAAACACCATATATTTT